These T cell receptor beta chains were read from a single sample in a study of blood T cells in healthy people across ages. One entry per CDR3 protein, called by TCRdb with MiXCR from the 5' RACE reads. The sample shows 1 million to 1.2 million distinct CDR3 sequences, 35% to 40% of them seen only once. What was sequenced was blood. Every receptor here comes from a man aged 18 to 29 in good health. Each CDR3 is given without its conserved first and last residue. Fields, in order: J gene, V gene, CDR3 protein.

J gene: TRBJ1-5; V gene: TRBV4-1; CDR3 protein: ASNQDGAGRQPQH
J gene: TRBJ1-1; V gene: TRBV6-5; CDR3 protein: ASMGELQRKTEAF
J gene: TRBJ1-1; V gene: TRBV30; CDR3 protein: AWSVLGSTEAF
J gene: TRBJ1-2; V gene: TRBV9; CDR3 protein: ASSRGGMINYGYT
J gene: TRBJ2-1; V gene: TRBV24-1; CDR3 protein: ATSTSREGHEQF
J gene: TRBJ2-1; V gene: TRBV12-3/TRBV12-4; CDR3 protein: ASSFESGVSSYNEQF
J gene: TRBJ1-1; V gene: TRBV12-3/TRBV12-4; CDR3 protein: ASSLTPRQGYPEAF
J gene: TRBJ1-2; V gene: TRBV7-2; CDR3 protein: ASSLQQGAVYGYT
J gene: TRBJ1-2; V gene: TRBV4-1; CDR3 protein: ASSQVSGPSYGYT
J gene: TRBJ1-1; V gene: TRBV19; CDR3 protein: ASSMGRASEAF
J gene: TRBJ2-1; V gene: TRBV7-3; CDR3 protein: ASSLGTSWNEQF
J gene: TRBJ1-5; V gene: TRBV20-1; CDR3 protein: SAIRQSNQPQH
J gene: TRBJ1-5; V gene: TRBV6-2/TRBV6-3; CDR3 protein: ASLSGGLQGQPQH
J gene: TRBJ1-5; V gene: TRBV5-1; CDR3 protein: ASSSAGGVNQPQH
J gene: TRBJ2-1; V gene: TRBV29-1; CDR3 protein: SVESRAPYNEQF
J gene: TRBJ1-1; V gene: TRBV12-5; CDR3 protein: ASGLSIGKNTEAF
J gene: TRBJ2-5; V gene: TRBV12-3/TRBV12-4; CDR3 protein: ASSSRGAWYQETQY
J gene: TRBJ2-4; V gene: TRBV13; CDR3 protein: ASSSTDTTGGNIQY
J gene: TRBJ2-1; V gene: TRBV7-9; CDR3 protein: ASSLLFSSYNEQF
J gene: TRBJ1-1; V gene: TRBV7-3; CDR3 protein: ASSLIGTGLNTEAF
J gene: TRBJ1-1; V gene: TRBV4-1; CDR3 protein: ASSQGAGASEAF
J gene: TRBJ1-1; V gene: TRBV6-2/TRBV6-3; CDR3 protein: ASSSWRGLTEAF
J gene: TRBJ1-1; V gene: TRBV5-1; CDR3 protein: ASTLGGGTLNTEAF
J gene: TRBJ2-3; V gene: TRBV20-1; CDR3 protein: SARGTSSTDTQY
J gene: TRBJ1-1; V gene: TRBV6-2/TRBV6-3; CDR3 protein: ASSYRAGQGAGRNTEAF
J gene: TRBJ1-1; V gene: TRBV28; CDR3 protein: ASSFNPERPNTEAF
J gene: .; V gene: TRBV12-3/TRBV12-4; CDR3 protein: ASSQTLGFVHNEQY
J gene: TRBJ2-5; V gene: TRBV9; CDR3 protein: ASSLGQGFNNEQY
J gene: TRBJ2-1; V gene: TRBV11-2; CDR3 protein: ASSLVRDNEQF
J gene: TRBJ1-6; V gene: TRBV28; CDR3 protein: ASSFRTANSPLH
J gene: TRBJ1-1; V gene: TRBV20-1; CDR3 protein: SASGGMNTEAF
J gene: TRBJ1-1; V gene: TRBV6-2/TRBV6-3; CDR3 protein: ASRLGSEAF
J gene: TRBJ2-1; V gene: TRBV4-3; CDR3 protein: ASSPKVQATIYNEQF
J gene: TRBJ1-1; V gene: TRBV2; CDR3 protein: ASISEGALGSEAF
J gene: TRBJ2-1; V gene: TRBV3-1; CDR3 protein: ASSRKLWLEKNGQF
J gene: .; V gene: TRBV5-1; CDR3 protein: ASSLSGTEETQY
J gene: TRBJ2-5; V gene: TRBV4-2; CDR3 protein: ASSQEQGSQETQY
J gene: TRBJ1-1; V gene: TRBV20-1; CDR3 protein: SARDWALTEAF
J gene: TRBJ1-1; V gene: TRBV15; CDR3 protein: ATSRSRGLNTEAF
J gene: TRBJ2-3; V gene: TRBV12-3/TRBV12-4; CDR3 protein: ASSFIGGRTDTQY
J gene: TRBJ2-5; V gene: TRBV20-1; CDR3 protein: SARGTAAPETQY